This entry lists 28 T cell receptor beta chains sequenced from one sample in a study of blood T cell repertoires in COVID-19. Clones were sequenced by immunoSEQ multiplex PCR, and TCRdb holds only the in-frame ones, with some missing. Seen here are 200,000 to 250,000 clones, roughly 82% observed once, and the top ten hold 10% to 15%. The sequenced sample was peripheral blood. Source of these receptors: a woman aged 40-49 years with acute or convalescent COVID-19.

This rearrangement joins TRBV12-2 to TRBJ2-3; TRBD2 is the table's D call and was not checked against the DNA. TRBV12-2 is classified as a pseudogene. The CDR3 runs 20 residues. The CDR3 DNA follows: TGTGCAAGTCGCTTAGGGGCCGGGTTAGGTACTAGCGGGATTCTTGATACGCAGTATTTT. Translation: CASRLGAGLGTSGILDTQYF.

The chain combines TRBV30 with TRBJ1-1, with a possible D match to TRBD1 (5 bases). Trimming cost V 8 bases and J 10 bases, with 14 bases left between them. This CDR3 comprises 10 residues. Germline CDR1 is GTSNPN and CDR2 is SVGIG (reference sequence). CDR3 nucleotides: TGTGCCGGGCGGGGGGTCGGAGCTTTCTTT. It is translated as CAGRGVGAFF.

The chain uses TRBV6-5 and TRBJ2-7, with TRBD2 identical over 9 bases. This CDR3 is built from 16 residues. CDR1 is MNHEY, CDR2 SVGAGI, per germline. J gave up 2 bases and V 0 bases, and 5 bases lay outside the gene matches. DNA for the CDR3: TGTGCCAGCAGTTACTCCAGCGGGGGGTTGACCTACGAGCAGTACTTC. Protein sequence: CASSYSSGGLTYEQYF.

CDR3 protein: CASTQGTGLEAFF. The CDR3, as DNA: TGTGCCAGCACCCAAGGGACAGGGCTTGAAGCTTTCTTT. J is TRBJ1-1 and V is TRBV5-5; the match to TRBD1 covers 9 bases. This CDR3 has 13 residues. CDR1 is SGHKS, CDR2 YYEKEE, per germline (reference sequence). V was clipped by 6 bases and J by 7 bases; unmatched bases: 7.

This clone was detected only a few times. This chain connects TRBV5-1 to TRBJ1-2, with TRBD1 identical over 9 bases. The V and J ends lost 4 bases and 4 bases, in that order; junction bases with no gene match: 2. The CDR3 has 13 residues. Germline V gives CDR1 SGHRS, CDR2 YFSETQ. The CDR3 is CASSPGQGYGYTF. The CDR3 coding sequence is TGCGCCAGCAGCCCGGGACAGGGCTATGGCTACACCTTC.

This clone was observed once. The chain links TRBV14 to TRBJ2-3; tentatively, D is TRBD2 (7 bases). CDR3 length: 15 amino acids. Germline V gene sequence: CDR1 SGHDN, CDR2 FVKESK. Trimming stripped 4 bases from V and 2 bases from J, with 13 bases between. Here the CDR3 DNA reads TGTGCCAGCAGCCGCTTGGGGGGGGCCACAGATACGCAGTATTTT. Amino acid sequence: CASSRLGGATDTQYF.

The V and J genes are TRBV2 and TRBJ2-2; 11 bases fit TRBD2. The CDR3 is 16 residues long. The trim removed 2 bases at V and 4 bases at J, leaving 3 bases unmatched. CDR1 is SNHLY and CDR2 is FYNNEI in the germline V gene. Here the CDR3 DNA reads TGTGCCAGCAGTGAATTGCTAGCGGGAGGCACCGGGGAGCTGTTTTTT. Protein product: CASSELLAGGTGELFF. The full variable domain, completed using reference TRBV2 and TRBJ2-2, is EPEVTQTPSHQVTQMGQEVILRCVPISNHLYFYWYRQILGQKVEFLVSFYNNEISEKSEIFDDQFSVERPDGSNFTLKIRSTKLEDSAMYFCASSELLAGGTGELFFGEGSRLTVL.

Ten or more counts support this clone. The CDR3 loop reads CASSATQGYEQYF. The CDR3 DNA reads as TGCGCCAGCAGTGCGACCCAGGGCTACGAGCAGTACTTC. The gene calls are TRBV10-2 and TRBJ2-7, with a tentative D call TRBD1 (5 bases). Deletions cut 4 bases from V and 3 bases from J, with 10 bases between. The CDR3 sequence is 13 residues long. The germline CDR1 and CDR2 sequences are WSHSY and SAAADI.

V usage is TRBV6-1 and J usage is TRBJ1-2; a weak D match, TRBD1 (6 bases). The CDR3 sequence is 15 residues long. Germline CDR1 reads MNHNS; CDR2 reads SASEGT. V lost 1 base to trimming and J lost 4 bases, with 13 bases between them. In nucleotides, the CDR3 is TGTGCCAGCAGTGAAGAGGCCGGGGGGCCCTATGGCTACACCTTC. Its protein is CASSEEAGGPYGYTF.

V is TRBV7-2 and J is TRBJ2-3; 16 nucleotides align to TRBD2. CDR3 length: 16 residues. The V segment lost 0 bases and the J segment 8 bases; nucleotides outside the gene matches: 2. CDR1 SGHTA and CDR2 FQGNSA come from the germline V gene. Here the CDR3 reads CASSLAGTSGRVTQYF. In DNA form, the CDR3 reads TGTGCCAGCAGCTTAGCCGGGACTAGCGGGAGGGTTACGCAGTATTTT.

The genes are TRBV5-6 and TRBJ1-2; 12 bases line up with TRBD1. CDR1 SGHDT and CDR2 YYEEEE come from the germline V gene. This CDR3 spans 19 amino acids. Trimming at V came to 4 bases and at J to 5 bases, leaving 18 bases not matched to a gene. CDR3 in DNA: TGTGCCAGCAGCCCTCCGGGACAGGGGGCCCTTATAAACCGATATGGCTACACCTTC. Translated: CASSPPGQGALINRYGYTF.

The chain is built from TRBV7-2 and TRBJ1-6; 7 bases match TRBD1. The V segment lost 4 bases and the J segment 12 bases; nucleotides outside the gene matches: 9. The length of the CDR3 is 14 residues. Germline values: CDR1 SGHTA, CDR2 FQGNSA. The CDR3 region has the DNA TGTGCCAGCAGCTGGGGACAGTTGCCCCTACCCCTCCACTTT. Residues: CASSWGQLPLPLHF.

This rearrangement joins TRBV25-1 to TRBJ2-4, with TRBD1 identical over 7 bases. J lost 0 bases, V lost 5 bases, and 7 bases had no gene match. CDR1 and CDR2 (germline): MGHDK, SYGVNS. CDR3 size: 16 residues. CDR3 region: CASSNTGAVAKNIQYF. CDR3 nucleotides: TGTGCCAGCAGTAATACAGGGGCGGTAGCCAAAAACATTCAGTACTTC.

This clone was counted a single time. V usage is TRBV5-1 and J usage is TRBJ2-3, with 10 positions matching TRBD2. The germline CDR1 and CDR2 sequences are SGHRS and YFSETQ. This CDR3 region has 16 residues. The V gene end was trimmed by 4 bases and the J gene end by 4 bases; junction bases not matched to a gene: 9. Here the CDR3 reads CASSRGPSGGADTQYF. CDR3 DNA sequence: TGCGCCAGCAGCCGGGGACCTAGCGGGGGCGCAGATACGCAGTATTTT.

The gene calls are TRBV25-1 and TRBJ2-3, with 9 bases lining up with TRBD1. From germline, CDR1 is MGHDK and CDR2 SYGVNS. Germline trimming cut 8 bases from V and 0 bases from J; bases unmatched to any gene: 0. The length of the CDR3 is 13 residues. The CDR3 reads CASGQGSTDTQYF. For the CDR3, the DNA is TGTGCCAGCGGACAGGGGAGCACAGATACGCAGTATTTT.

This clone was counted between two and nine times. The CDR3 bases are TGTGCCAGTAGTATAAAAGGCCCAGGGATTAACTATGGCTACACCTTC. Amino acids: CASSIKGPGINYGYTF. V is TRBV19 and J is TRBJ1-2, with a possible D match to TRBD1 (5 bases). Between the trimmed V and J ends, which lost 2 bases and 1 base, there was a span of 14 bases. The CDR3 is 16 amino acids. In germline, CDR1 is LNHDA, CDR2 SQIVND (reference sequence).

The chain uses TRBV6-5 and TRBJ1-5; D is possibly TRBD1 (5 bases). The CDR3 has 13 amino acids. Germline lookup yields CDR1 MNHEY and CDR2 SVGAGI. The germline V and J ends were trimmed by 8 bases and 7 bases, with 15 bases remaining between them. The CDR3 loop reads CASAGGTGQPQHF. CDR3 nucleotide sequence: TGTGCCAGCGCCGGGGGGACTGGGCAGCCCCAGCATTTT.

This clone was counted between two and nine times. The chain joins TRBV3-1 (or the pseudogene TRBV3-2) to TRBJ2-1; D not certain. With 3 bases removed from V and 6 bases from J, the gap between germline ends came to 6 bases. Germline lookup yields CDR1 LGHDT and CDR2 YNNKEL (reference sequence). The CDR3 loop spans 12 amino acids. CDR3 in amino acids: CASSQAANEQFF. DNA of the CDR3: TGTGCCAGCAGCCAGGCGGCCAATGAGCAGTTCTTC.

The chain employs TRBV29-1 and TRBJ2-3; TRBD1 matches 11 bases. Unmatched junction bases numbered 7, after V lost 6 bases and J lost 2 bases. Per germline, CDR1 SQVTM and CDR2 ANQGSEA. The CDR3 spans 15 residues. The CDR3 DNA reads TGCAGCGTGGTAGGGACAGGGGGACCCACAGATACGCAGTATTTT. Amino acids: CSVVGTGGPTDTQYF.

The chain combines TRBV10-3 with TRBJ2-7; D is unresolved. This CDR3 has 16 amino acids. Germline-derived CDR1 and CDR2 are ENHRY and SYGVKD. V dropped 0 bases and J dropped 0 bases, with 12 bases sitting between them. CDR3 sequence (DNA): TGTGCCATCAGTGAGTCGAAGCCTGGTAACTCCTACGAGCAGTACTTC. This sequence encodes CAISESKPGNSYEQYF.

The CDR3 is CASSLARGTLDGELFF. Written as DNA, the CDR3 is TGTGCCAGCAGCTTAGCGCGCGGGACTCTGGACGGGGAGCTGTTTTTT. V gene TRBV7-9 combines with J gene TRBJ2-2; D might be TRBD2 (6 bases). Germline V lookup: CDR1 SEHNR, CDR2 FQNEAQ (reference sequence). This CDR3 region has 16 residues. V was shortened by 0 bases and J by 7 bases, with 15 bases between the two germline ends.

The chain joins TRBV11-3 to TRBJ2-1; 8 positions match TRBD1. Germline values: CDR1 SGHNT, CDR2 YENEEA. This CDR3 contains 11 residues. V trimming: 5 bases; J trimming: 12 bases; junction bases outside the gene matches: 3. The CDR3: CASSRGTGQFF. The CDR3, as DNA: TGTGCCAGCAGCCGAGGGACAGGGCAGTTCTTC.

CDR3 nucleotide sequence: TGTGCCAGCAGCTCTCAGCCAGGCCCCAATCAGCCCCAGCATTTT. It specifies CASSSQPGPNQPQHF. The chain uses TRBV3-1 (or the pseudogene TRBV3-2) and TRBJ1-5; no firm D call. The CDR3 consists of 15 residues. V lost 5 bases and J lost 3, with 14 bases in between. Germline-derived CDR1 and CDR2 are LGHDT and YNNKEL (reference sequence).

This rearrangement joins TRBV7-9 to TRBJ1-1; D uncertain. The CDR3 has 13 amino acids. The V end lost 5 bases, the J end lost 5 bases, and 12 bases lay between the germline ends. Per germline, CDR1 SEHNR and CDR2 FQNEAQ (reference sequence). CDR3 sequence (DNA): TGTGCCAGCAGCCCGGCTGGGAGAACTGAAGCTTTCTTT. Protein product: CASSPAGRTEAFF. The full variable domain, completed using reference TRBV7-9 and TRBJ1-1, is DTGVSQNPRHKITKRGQNVTFRCDPISEHNRLYWYRQTLGQGPEFLTYFQNEAQLEKSRLLSDRFSAERPKGSFSTLEIQRTEQGDSAMYLCASSPAGRTEAFFGQGTRLTVV.

This CDR3 is CASIAGGQVQPQHF. In DNA, the CDR3 is TGTGCCAGCATCGCCGGAGGGCAGGTACAGCCCCAGCATTTT. This sequence joins TRBV6-5 and TRBJ1-5; D remains ambiguous. V gave up 7 bases and J gave up 7 bases, with 17 bases separating them. The germline CDR1 and CDR2 sequences are MNHEY and SVGAGI. The CDR3 runs 14 residues.

V usage is TRBV18 and J usage is TRBJ1-2; D is ambiguous. V lost 3 bases to trimming and J lost 5 bases, with 10 bases between them. CDR1 is KGHSH and CDR2 is LQKENI in the germline V gene. This CDR3 comprises 13 residues. The CDR3 DNA follows: TGTGCCAGCTCACCGACTTTGCGGTATGGCTACACCTTC. Encoded protein: CASSPTLRYGYTF. Using reference TRBV18 and TRBJ1-2 for the parts outside the CDR3, the full variable domain is NAGVMQNPRHLVRRRGQEARLRCSPMKGHSHVYWYRQLPEEGLKFMVYLQKENIIDESGMPKERFSAEFPKEGPSILRIQQVVRGDSAAYFCASSPTLRYGYTFGSGTRLTVV.

This clone was recorded many times. This chain's CDR3 is CASSLILAGQETQYF. DNA for the CDR3: TGCGCCAGCAGCTTGATACTAGCGGGGCAAGAGACCCAGTACTTC. J is TRBJ2-5 and V is TRBV5-1; 10 positions match TRBD2. From germline, CDR1 is SGHRS and CDR2 YFSETQ. CDR3 length: 15 amino acids. Trimming removed 1 base from V and 2 bases from J; junction bases left unmatched: 2.

There are a few counts of this clone. The genes are TRBV4-1 and TRBJ2-7; 7 nucleotides align to TRBD1. The CDR3 loop spans 15 amino acids. V shed 5 bases and J 2 bases; nucleotides not matched to a gene: 9. Germline loops: CDR1 MGHRA, CDR2 YSYEKL. CDR3 protein: CASSTRTGDPYEQYF. CDR3 nucleotide sequence: TGCGCCAGCAGCACAAGGACAGGCGACCCCTACGAGCAGTACTTC.